This is a list of T cell receptor beta chains from one sample in a study of cytomegalovirus exposure and HLA in healthy donors. Using immunoSEQ multiplex PCR, the repertoire was profiled, and TCRdb retains in-frame clones only, with some absent. The sample yields roughly 80,000 clones, about 81% seen once. The sequenced material came from PBMCs. The receptors here all came from a woman in her forties or fifties in good health and CMV-seronegative. Both conserved end residues are part of each CDR3. The order of the fields is J gene, D gene, clone size, V gene, CDR3 protein, CDR3 DNA. The D gene is left open where the match is weak. Not all rows give a size; the values are once, few, many and, for expanded clones, a class.

J gene: TRBJ2-2; D gene: .; clone size: .; V gene: TRBV10-2; CDR3 protein: CASSEAGDGELFF; CDR3 DNA: TGCGCCAGCAGTGAAGCAGGTGACGGGGAGCTGTTTTTT
J gene: TRBJ2-7; D gene: TRBD2; clone size: .; V gene: TRBV29-1; CDR3 protein: CSVEDLLAGTYEQYF; CDR3 DNA: TGCAGCGTTGAAGACCTACTAGCGGGAACCTACGAGCAGTACTTC
J gene: TRBJ1-2; D gene: .; clone size: once; V gene: TRBV6-5; CDR3 protein: CASSLNTGTYGYTF; CDR3 DNA: TGTGCCAGCAGTCTCAATACAGGGACCTATGGCTACACCTTC
J gene: TRBJ2-4; D gene: .; clone size: .; V gene: TRBV6-6; CDR3 protein: CASSLAKNIQYF; CDR3 DNA: TGTGCCAGCAGCCTCGCCAAAAACATTCAGTACTTC
J gene: TRBJ2-1; D gene: TRBD2; clone size: .; V gene: TRBV4-2; CDR3 protein: CASSQDNPSGGLYSYNEQFF; CDR3 DNA: TGTGCCAGCAGCCAAGATAACCCTAGCGGGGGACTTTACTCCTACAATGAGCAGTTCTTC
J gene: TRBJ1-3; D gene: TRBD1; clone size: .; V gene: TRBV30; CDR3 protein: CAWSRRDSRNTIYF; CDR3 DNA: TGTGCCTGGAGTAGACGGGACAGTAGAAACACCATATATTTT
J gene: TRBJ1-1; D gene: TRBD1; clone size: .; V gene: TRBV10-3; CDR3 protein: CAISPTGAEAFF; CDR3 DNA: TGTGCCATCAGCCCAACAGGGGCTGAAGCTTTCTTT
J gene: TRBJ2-5; D gene: TRBD1; clone size: once; V gene: TRBV30; CDR3 protein: CAWSVKGARLVETQYF; CDR3 DNA: TGTGCCTGGAGTGTAAAGGGGGCGAGATTGGTAGAGACCCAGTACTTC
J gene: TRBJ2-5; D gene: TRBD2; clone size: .; V gene: TRBV7-9; CDR3 protein: CASSLGGTTQTSQYF; CDR3 DNA: TGTGCCAGCAGCTTAGGCGGGACTACCCAAACGTCCCAGTACTTC
J gene: TRBJ1-1; D gene: .; clone size: .; V gene: TRBV5-1; CDR3 protein: CASSLEAGRGEAFF; CDR3 DNA: TGCGCCAGCAGCTTGGAGGCGGGGAGGGGTGAAGCTTTCTTT
J gene: TRBJ2-1; D gene: TRBD2; clone size: .; V gene: TRBV9; CDR3 protein: CASSAPGLAGANEQFF; CDR3 DNA: TGTGCCAGCAGCGCTCCGGGACTAGCGGGAGCCAATGAGCAGTTCTTC
J gene: TRBJ1-1; D gene: TRBD1; clone size: .; V gene: TRBV6-5; CDR3 protein: CASSEQGGGTEAFF; CDR3 DNA: TGTGCCAGCAGTGAACAGGGGGGGGGCACTGAAGCTTTCTTT
J gene: TRBJ1-5; D gene: TRBD1; clone size: few; V gene: TRBV19; CDR3 protein: CASSIWTGDQPQHF; CDR3 DNA: TGTGCCAGTAGTATTTGGACAGGGGACCAGCCCCAGCATTTT
J gene: TRBJ2-1; D gene: .; clone size: .; V gene: TRBV18; CDR3 protein: CASSRAALDNEQFF; CDR3 DNA: TGTGCCAGCTCACGGGCTGCACTAGACAATGAGCAGTTCTTC
J gene: TRBJ2-7; D gene: TRBD1; clone size: .; V gene: TRBV11-2; CDR3 protein: CASSLRDRGVGEQYF; CDR3 DNA: TGTGCCAGCAGCTTACGGGACAGGGGAGTCGGCGAGCAGTACTTC
J gene: TRBJ2-5; D gene: .; clone size: .; V gene: TRBV4-2; CDR3 protein: CASSRISEETQYF; CDR3 DNA: TGTGCCAGCAGCCGTATTTCGGAAGAGACCCAGTACTTC
J gene: TRBJ1-6; D gene: TRBD1; clone size: .; V gene: TRBV6-5; CDR3 protein: CASRRQGTNSPLHF; CDR3 DNA: TGTGCCAGCAGAAGACAGGGAACCAATTCCCCCCTCCACTTT
J gene: TRBJ2-5; D gene: .; clone size: .; V gene: TRBV9; CDR3 protein: CASSFPGEETQYF; CDR3 DNA: TGTGCCAGCAGCTTTCCGGGGGAAGAGACCCAGTACTTC
J gene: TRBJ1-1; D gene: TRBD1; clone size: .; V gene: TRBV6-5; CDR3 protein: CATKGTGVFTEAFF; CDR3 DNA: TGTGCCACTAAGGGGACAGGGGTTTTCACTGAAGCTTTCTTT
J gene: TRBJ2-2; D gene: .; clone size: .; V gene: TRBV28; CDR3 protein: CASSFGRTGELFF; CDR3 DNA: TGTGCCAGCAGTTTTGGCCGCACCGGGGAGCTGTTTTTT
J gene: TRBJ2-1; D gene: TRBD2; clone size: .; V gene: TRBV5-1; CDR3 protein: CASSWTSGNSYNEQFF; CDR3 DNA: TGCGCCAGCTCCTGGACTAGCGGGAACTCCTACAATGAGCAGTTCTTC
J gene: TRBJ1-2; D gene: TRBD1; clone size: .; V gene: TRBV5-3; CDR3 protein: CARSLEGQEEEEGYGYTF; CDR3 DNA: TGTGCCAGAAGCTTGGAGGGACAGGAAGAGGAGGAAGGATATGGCTACACCTTC
J gene: TRBJ1-5; D gene: TRBD1; clone size: .; V gene: TRBV7-9; CDR3 protein: CASSLEQGANQPQHF; CDR3 DNA: TGTGCCAGCAGCTTAGAGCAGGGGGCCAATCAGCCCCAGCATTTT
J gene: TRBJ2-7; D gene: TRBD1; clone size: .; V gene: TRBV5-1; CDR3 protein: CASSLDRDSYEQYF; CDR3 DNA: TGCGCCAGCAGCCTGGACAGGGACTCCTACGAGCAGTACTTC
J gene: TRBJ2-7; D gene: TRBD2; clone size: .; V gene: TRBV27; CDR3 protein: CASSSMTSGSGGWSYEQYF; CDR3 DNA: TGTGCCAGCAGTTCCATGACTAGCGGGAGTGGTGGGTGGTCCTACGAGCAGTACTTC
J gene: TRBJ2-1; D gene: TRBD2; clone size: once; V gene: TRBV7-9; CDR3 protein: CASSLNKRGGALSEQFF; CDR3 DNA: TGTGCCAGCAGCTTAAACAAGCGGGGGGGAGCCTTGAGTGAGCAGTTCTTC
J gene: TRBJ2-5; D gene: TRBD1; clone size: .; V gene: TRBV5-6; CDR3 protein: CASSLDRGRQETQYF; CDR3 DNA: TGTGCCAGCAGCTTGGACAGGGGGCGCCAAGAGACCCAGTACTTC
J gene: TRBJ1-5; D gene: .; clone size: .; V gene: TRBV27; CDR3 protein: CASSFRGAVDQPQHF; CDR3 DNA: TGTGCCAGCAGTTTTCGGGGGGCGGTGGATCAGCCCCAGCATTTT
J gene: TRBJ1-5; D gene: .; clone size: .; V gene: TRBV6-5; CDR3 protein: CASSYGGNQPQHF; CDR3 DNA: TGTGCCAGCAGTTACGGAGGCAATCAGCCCCAGCATTTT
J gene: TRBJ1-2; D gene: .; clone size: .; V gene: TRBV6-5; CDR3 protein: CASSYPGGRYTF; CDR3 DNA: TGTGCCAGCAGTTACCCAGGAGGCCGATACACCTTC
J gene: TRBJ2-2; D gene: TRBD2; clone size: .; V gene: TRBV7-9; CDR3 protein: CASSLESSGGELFF; CDR3 DNA: TGTGCCAGCAGCTTAGAGTCTAGCGGCGGGGAGCTGTTTTTT
J gene: TRBJ1-3; D gene: .; clone size: .; V gene: TRBV6-6; CDR3 protein: CASSSVQVVSGNTIYF; CDR3 DNA: TGTGCCAGCAGTTCTGTACAGGTCGTATCTGGAAACACCATATATTTT